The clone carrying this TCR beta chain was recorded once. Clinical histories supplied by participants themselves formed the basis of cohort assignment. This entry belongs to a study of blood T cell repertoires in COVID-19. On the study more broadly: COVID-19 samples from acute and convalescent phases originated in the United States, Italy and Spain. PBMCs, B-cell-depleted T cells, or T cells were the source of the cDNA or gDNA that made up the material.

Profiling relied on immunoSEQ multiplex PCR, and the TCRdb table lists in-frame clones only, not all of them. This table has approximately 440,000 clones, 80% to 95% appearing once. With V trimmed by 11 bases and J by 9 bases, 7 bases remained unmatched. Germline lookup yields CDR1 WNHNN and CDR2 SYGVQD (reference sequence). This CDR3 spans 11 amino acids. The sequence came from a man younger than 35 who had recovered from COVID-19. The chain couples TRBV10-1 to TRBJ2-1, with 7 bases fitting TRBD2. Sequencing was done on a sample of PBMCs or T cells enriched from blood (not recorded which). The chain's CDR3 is CAGREHSEQFF. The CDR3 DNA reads TGCGCCGGGCGGGAGCACAGTGAGCAGTTCTTC.